These 12 T cell receptor beta chains came from one sample sequenced in a study of T-cell memory formation after mild COVID-19. A single record per CDR3 protein comes from TCRdb applying MiXCR to the 5' RACE reads. The sample yields 260,000 or so distinct CDR3 sequences, 16% seen once. The sequenced material came from PBMCs or a T cell subset sorted from them (not recorded which). These receptors were obtained from a man in his late teens or twenties who had mild COVID-19 (a few samples of this study predate the infection). Cell type and time point are not known.

The chain couples TRBV3-1 to TRBJ2-5; D remains unclear. The CDR3 totals 12 residues. Germline CDR1 is LGHDT and CDR2 is YNNKEL (reference sequence). Trimming stripped 2 bases from V and 4 bases from J, with 5 bases between. The CDR3 region is CASSQFRETQYF. As DNA, the CDR3 is TGTGCCAGCAGCCAATTCCGAGAGACCCAGTACTTC.

The CDR3 sequence: CASSLSPTGTGELFF. The CDR3 coding sequence is TGTGCCAGCAGTTTAAGTCCGACAGGGACCGGGGAGCTGTTTTTT. The rearrangement links TRBV27 to TRBJ2-2, with 7 bases aligning to TRBD1. This CDR3 has 15 residues. The germline CDR1 and CDR2 sequences are MNHEY and SMNVEV (reference sequence). V lost 2 bases, J lost 5 bases, and 5 bases stayed unmatched.

The chain links TRBV4-3 to TRBJ2-7; a weak D match, TRBD1 (5 bases). CDR1 and CDR2 (germline): LGHNA, YSLEER. V was clipped by 1 base and J by 4 bases, with 17 bases between them. The CDR3 has 16 residues. The CDR3 coding sequence is TGCGCCAGCAGCCAAGCTTTGGGCCAGGGCCGGTACGAGCAGTACTTC. Its protein product is CASSQALGQGRYEQYF.

Only a few counts were recorded for this clonotype. The CDR3, as DNA: TGTGCCAGCAGCCAGAGTGGCGTCCGTGGAAACACCATATATTTT. Its translation: CASSQSGVRGNTIYF. This chain uses TRBV7-2 with TRBJ1-3; D is unresolved. The germline V gene has CDR1 SGHTA and CDR2 FQGNSA. The CDR3 runs 15 residues. The V gene lost 5 bases and the J gene lost 3 bases, with 14 bases spanning the gap.

The sample holds a few counts of this clonotype. The J gene is TRBJ2-5, the V gene TRBV5-1; D may correspond to TRBD1 or TRBD2 (6 bases each). The CDR3 covers 14 residues. CDR1 is SGHRS and CDR2 is YFSETQ in the germline V gene. V lost 4 bases to trimming and J lost 1 base, with 11 bases between them. CDR3 coding DNA: TGCGCCAGCAGCAGGGGGGACCCCCAAGAGACCCAGTACTTC. This encodes CASSRGDPQETQYF.

This chain connects TRBV7-9 to TRBJ2-2; a weak D match, TRBD2 (6 bases). Germline CDR1 is SEHNR and CDR2 is FQNEAQ (reference sequence). Trimming removed 5 bases at V and 7 bases at J, with 23 bases between. CDR3 length equals 17 residues. The CDR3 nucleotides are TGTGCCAGCAGCCCTCGGAGTGGGAACTCCGGGGGCGGGGAGCTGTTTTTT. Translated, it gives CASSPRSGNSGGGELFF. Full variable domain (remainder filled in from reference TRBV7-9 and TRBJ2-2): DTGVSQNPRHKITKRGQNVTFRCDPISEHNRLYWYRQTLGQGPEFLTYFQNEAQLEKSRLLSDRFSAERPKGSFSTLEIQRTEQGDSAMYLCASSPRSGNSGGGELFFGEGSRLTVL.

This sequence joins TRBV7-2 and TRBJ2-1; D is uncertain. The CDR3 contains 11 residues. Germline-derived CDR1 and CDR2 are SGHTA and FQGNSA. Deletions cut 5 bases from V and 8 bases from J, with 7 bases between. CDR3 sequence: CASSDRYEQFF. The CDR3 nucleotides are TGTGCCAGCAGCGATCGATATGAGCAGTTCTTC.

The V gene is TRBV11-2, the J gene TRBJ2-7; no firm D call. The ends were cut back, 1 base at V and 6 bases at J, with 13 bases in the middle. Germline V gene data show CDR1 as SGHAT and CDR2 as FQNNGV. There are 14 residues in the CDR3. The CDR3 loop reads CASSLVGSTSEQYV. In DNA, the CDR3 is TGTGCCAGCAGCTTAGTAGGGTCTACCTCCGAGCAGTACGTC.

The chain carries TRBV4-1 and TRBJ2-3; tentatively, D is TRBD1 or TRBD2 (5 bases each). Germline-derived CDR1 and CDR2 are MGHRA and YSYEKL. This CDR3 region has 15 residues. Trimming shortened V by 1 base and J by 3 bases, and 11 bases separated the two germline ends. The CDR3 nucleotides are TGCGCCAGCAGCCAAGTGGGGGTGAGGACAGATACGCAGTATTTT. It yields the protein CASSQVGVRTDTQYF.

J is TRBJ1-6 and V is TRBV6-5; 9 bases map to TRBD1. The CDR3 runs 17 residues. J was trimmed by 9 bases and V by 3 bases; bases with no gene match: 12. Looked up from germline, CDR1 is MNHEY and CDR2 is SVGAGI. CDR3 residues: CASSYWVPGQGGSPLHF. The CDR3, as DNA: TGTGCCAGCAGTTATTGGGTCCCGGGACAGGGTGGTTCACCCCTCCACTTT.

The rearrangement links TRBV5-4 to TRBJ2-2; 8 positions match TRBD2. The CDR3 is 11 residues long. V lost 9 bases to trimming and J lost 10 bases; unmatched junction nucleotides: 5. CDR1 is SGHNT and CDR2 is YYREEE in the germline V gene (reference sequence). DNA of the CDR3: TGTGCCATCGGGGGGGCCGCGGAGCTGTTTTTT. It translates to CAIGGAAELFF.

This clonotype was counted many times. The rearrangement joins TRBV2 to TRBJ2-5; TRBD1 might be the D (6 bases). V was pared by 11 bases and J by 4 bases, with 14 bases between. This CDR3 comprises 12 residues. Germline CDR1 SNHLY, CDR2 FYNNEI. As DNA, the CDR3 is TGTGCCGTAAGGACAGTCGCAGAGACCCAGTACTTC. It codes for CAVRTVAETQYF.